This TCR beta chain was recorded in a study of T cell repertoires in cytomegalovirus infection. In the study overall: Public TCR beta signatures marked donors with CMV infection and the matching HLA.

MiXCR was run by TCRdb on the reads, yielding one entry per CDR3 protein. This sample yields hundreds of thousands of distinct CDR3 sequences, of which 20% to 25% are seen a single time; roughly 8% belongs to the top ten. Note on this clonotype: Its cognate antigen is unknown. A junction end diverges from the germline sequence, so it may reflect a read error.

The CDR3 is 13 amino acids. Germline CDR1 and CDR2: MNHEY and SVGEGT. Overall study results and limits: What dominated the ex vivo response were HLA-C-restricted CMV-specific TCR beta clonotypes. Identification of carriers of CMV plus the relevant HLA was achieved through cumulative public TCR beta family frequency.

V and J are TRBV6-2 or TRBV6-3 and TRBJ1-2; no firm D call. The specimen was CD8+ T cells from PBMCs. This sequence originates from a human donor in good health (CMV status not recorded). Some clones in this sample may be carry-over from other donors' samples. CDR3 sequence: CASMGIANYGHTF. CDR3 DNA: TGTGCCAGCATGGGTATAGCTAACTATGGCCACACCTTC.